Each of the 11 T cell receptor beta chains below was sequenced from the same sample in a study of tissue T cells after allogeneic stem cell transplantation. Enrolled prospectively were adult allogeneic hematopoietic cell transplant recipients whose graft-versus-host disease was steroid-refractory. Assay used: immunoSEQ multiplex PCR; TCRdb lists only in-frame clones, some missing. There are roughly 4,300 clones in the sample; roughly 78% occur only once, and approximately 11% lies in the top ten. Sequenced material: esophageal tissue, taken at autopsy. The receptors were sampled from an older male patient with steroid-refractory graft-versus-host disease after an allogeneic stem cell transplant. Part of the T cells may come from the graft donor.

The V call is TRBV9, the J call TRBJ1-3, with D uncertain. Germline V gene lookup returns CDR1 SGDLS and CDR2 YYNGEE. The germline V and J ends were trimmed by 2 bases and 0 bases, with 3 bases remaining between them. The CDR3 covers 13 residues. CDR3 residues: CASSVYSGNTIYF. DNA for the CDR3: TGTGCCAGCAGCGTGTACTCTGGAAACACCATATATTTT.

CDR3 loop: CASKGSPPNYGYTF. CDR3 coding DNA: TGTGCCAGCAAGGGGTCGCCCCCTAACTATGGCTACACCTTC. V and J are TRBV6-5 and TRBJ1-2, with D perhaps TRBD1 (5 bases). The germline CDR1 and CDR2 sequences are MNHEY and SVGAGI. There are 14 residues in the CDR3. The V gene lost 7 bases and the J gene lost 0 bases, with 12 bases spanning the gap.

V and J are TRBV28 and TRBJ1-3; D perhaps matches TRBD1 (5 bases). The CDR3 consists of 14 residues. V was trimmed by 3 bases and J by 5 bases, leaving 11 bases between them. From germline, CDR1 is MDHEN and CDR2 SYDVKM. This CDR3 is CASSFGQGRNTIYF. CDR3 bases: TGTGCCAGCAGTTTTGGCCAGGGACGAAACACCATATATTTT.

The chain carries TRBV3-1 (or the pseudogene TRBV3-2) and TRBJ1-2; no clear D. From germline, CDR1 is LGHDT and CDR2 YNNKEL (reference sequence). The CDR3 runs 16 residues. The V and J ends lost 0 bases and 5 bases respectively, with 16 bases between them. The CDR3 spells CASSQDWSPPLYGYTF. The CDR3 DNA sequence: TGTGCCAGCAGCCAAGATTGGTCTCCCCCTTTATATGGCTACACCTTC.

The chain combines TRBV6-5 with TRBJ1-6; the D gene is possibly TRBD1 (6 bases). CDR1 and CDR2 (germline): MNHEY, SVGAGI. This CDR3 contains 14 residues. V was trimmed by 8 bases and J by 4 bases, leaving 12 bases between them. The CDR3 nucleotides read TGTGCCAGCTATGGGGGGGCTTATAATTCACCCCTCCACTTT. The encoded protein is CASYGGAYNSPLHF.

The chain recombines TRBV5-1 with TRBJ1-5; a weak D match, TRBD1 (6 bases). Germline CDR1 and CDR2: SGHRS and YFSETQ. The CDR3 is 15 amino acids. The V end lost 0 bases, the J end lost 4 bases, and 11 bases lay between the germline ends. This chain's CDR3 is CASSLEGGGNQPQHF. Written as DNA, the CDR3 is TGCGCCAGCAGCTTGGAAGGGGGGGGAAATCAGCCCCAGCATTTT.

The chain links TRBV9 to TRBJ1-1; D unclear. Germline V gives CDR1 SGDLS, CDR2 YYNGEE. Trimming took off 0 bases at V and 4 bases at J, with 7 bases between the two ends. There are 13 residues in the CDR3. The CDR3 sequence: CASSVGWGTEAFF. For the CDR3, the DNA is TGTGCCAGCAGCGTAGGTTGGGGCACTGAAGCTTTCTTT. The whole variable domain, filled in from reference TRBV9 and TRBJ1-1, reads DSGVTQTPKHLITATGQRVTLRCSPRSGDLSVYWYQQSLDQGLQFLIQYYNGEERAKGNILERFSAQQFPDLHSELNLSSLELGDSALYFCASSVGWGTEAFFGQGTRLTVV.

The gene calls are TRBV6-2 or TRBV6-3 and TRBJ1-3, with 7 positions matching TRBD1. CDR1 MNHEY and CDR2 SVGEGT come from the germline V gene. V lost 2 bases, J lost 0 bases, and 4 bases stayed unmatched. The CDR3 length is 16 residues. The CDR3 loop reads CASSYQGQSSGNTIYF. DNA for the CDR3: TGTGCCAGCAGTTACCAGGGACAGAGCTCTGGAAACACCATATATTTT.

The chain joins TRBV4-2 to TRBJ1-1; D is uncertain. The CDR3 consists of 14 residues. Germline V gene lookup returns CDR1 LGHNA and CDR2 YNFKEQ. With 1 base removed from V and 5 bases from J, the gap between germline ends came to 11 bases. The CDR3 DNA reads TGTGCCAGCAGCCAAGGGACGCGGGTGACTGAAGCTTTCTTT. Translated, it gives CASSQGTRVTEAFF.

This clone is deemed large (0.1 to 1%). The rearrangement uses TRBV7-9 and TRBJ2-7, with 10 bases aligning to TRBD1. The junction had 5 bases not matched to a gene; V was cut back by 0 bases and J by 3 bases. CDR3 length: 16 amino acids. The V gene's germline CDR1 is SEHNR and CDR2 FQNEAQ (reference sequence). CDR3 nucleotide sequence: TGTGCCAGCAGCTTAGCCCCGGGACAGGGGTACTACGAGCAGTACTTC. Translation gives CASSLAPGQGYYEQYF.

The genes are TRBV30 and TRBJ1-2; 8 nucleotides align to TRBD1. Germline assignment: CDR1 GTSNPN and CDR2 SVGIG (reference sequence). The CDR3 extends over 13 amino acids. Trimming at V came to 5 bases and at J to 3 bases, leaving 5 bases not matched to a gene. The chain's CDR3 is CAWRTGRYYGYTF. The CDR3 DNA is TGTGCCTGGCGGACAGGGCGTTACTATGGCTACACCTTC.